This T cell receptor (beta chain) derives from a study of blood T cell repertoires in COVID-19. Study in general: From the United States, Italy and Spain came samples of acute and convalescent COVID-19.

Original handling: Reference gene primer amplification gave estimated nucleated cell counts. Produced via immunoSEQ multiplex PCR; TCRdb's table is partial and in-frame only. For V, J and clone size, that table is used; D and trimming come from the DNA. The profile covers about 300,000 clones, with under 90% appearing a single time and about 4.1% taken by the ten largest. Cohort assignment relied on participant-reported clinical history. The study counted Cohort 3 donors as recovered given two negative PCRs, clearance, or symptom resolution. The germline V gene encodes CDR1 KGHSH and CDR2 LQKENI. Trimming took 0 bases from V and 6 from J; bases not matched to a gene: 8. The CDR3 runs 15 residues.

The receptor was isolated from a man aged 25-45 years who had recovered from COVID-19. J is TRBJ2-7 and V is TRBV18, with 7 bases that match TRBD1. The sequenced sample consisted of PBMCs or T cells enriched from blood (not recorded which). Written as DNA, the CDR3 is TGTGCCAGCTCACCACCGCGACAGGGTTCTCGCGAGCAGTACTTC. Translation: CASSPPRQGSREQYF.